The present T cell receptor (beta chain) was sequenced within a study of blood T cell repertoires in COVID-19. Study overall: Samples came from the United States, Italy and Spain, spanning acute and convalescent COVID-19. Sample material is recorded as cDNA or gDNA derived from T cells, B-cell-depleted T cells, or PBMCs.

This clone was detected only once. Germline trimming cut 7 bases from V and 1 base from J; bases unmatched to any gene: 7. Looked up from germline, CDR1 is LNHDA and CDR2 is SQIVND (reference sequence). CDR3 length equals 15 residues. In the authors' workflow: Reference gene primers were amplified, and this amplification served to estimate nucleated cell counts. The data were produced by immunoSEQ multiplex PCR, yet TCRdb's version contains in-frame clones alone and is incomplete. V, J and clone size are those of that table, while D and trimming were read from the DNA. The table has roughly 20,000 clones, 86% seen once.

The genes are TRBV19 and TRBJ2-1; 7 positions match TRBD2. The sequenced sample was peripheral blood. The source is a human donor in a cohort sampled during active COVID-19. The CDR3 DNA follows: TGTGCCAGTATGGTACTCGGGGGGTCCTACAATGAGCAGTTCTTC. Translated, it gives CASMVLGGSYNEQFF.